The 20 T cell receptor beta chains below were found in one sample sequenced in a study of T cells in Graves' hyperthyroidism and ophthalmopathy. RNA transcripts provided the source from which TCR beta CDR3 regions were amplified. The HTBI primer set served for first-round RT-PCR of the TCR CDR3. TCRdb analysed the multiplex PCR reads with MiXCR anew, one entry per CDR3 protein. The sample has about 350,000 distinct CDR3 sequences; about 15% are singletons. Sequences were obtained from blood. These receptors were collected from a woman aged 25 to 39 with Graves' hyperthyroidism.

In its sample, this clonotype was seen a few times. The V and J genes are TRBV12-3 or TRBV12-4 and TRBJ1-3; D is uncertain. The CDR3 is made up of 18 amino acids. The V end lost 2 bases, the J end lost 3 bases, and 20 bases lay between the germline ends. The CDR3: CASSLMTFLGTYGNTIYF. CDR3 DNA sequence: TGTGCCAGCAGTTTAATGACATTTCTAGGTACTTATGGAAACACCATATATTTT.

This sequence joins TRBV13 and TRBJ2-1, with 10 bases fitting TRBD2. This CDR3 has 21 residues. Germline V gene data show CDR1 as PRHDT and CDR2 as FYEKMQ (reference sequence). V shed 1 base, J shed 0 bases, and the junction held 15 bases outside the gene matches. The DNA of the CDR3 is TGTGCCAGCAGCTTAGTAGTAGCGGGAGGTCTACGTCCAGGCTCCTACAATGAGCAGTTCTTC. Amino acids: CASSLVVAGGLRPGSYNEQFF.

This clonotype was seen a few times. This chain uses TRBV7-8 with TRBJ2-1; tentatively, D is TRBD2 (7 bases). Per germline, CDR1 SGHVS and CDR2 FQNEAQ. The CDR3 consists of 19 residues. V lost 7 bases to trimming and J lost 8 bases, with 33 bases between them. The CDR3 sequence is CASTGGFRAGHIPSDEQFF. CDR3 DNA sequence: TGTGCCAGCACAGGTGGTTTCCGAGCGGGACACATACCTTCCGATGAGCAGTTCTTC.

The CDR3 region has the DNA TGCGCCAGCAGCCTATCTCACCAGGGCAATGAGCAGTTCTTC. This codes for CASSLSHQGNEQFF. The chain couples TRBV5-1 to TRBJ2-1, with D maybe TRBD1 (5 bases). The V and J ends lost 4 bases and 6 bases respectively, with 14 bases between them. The V gene's germline CDR1 is SGHRS and CDR2 YFSETQ. This CDR3 region has 14 residues. Full variable domain (remainder filled in from reference TRBV5-1 and TRBJ2-1): KAGVTQTPRYLIKTRGQQVTLSCSPISGHRSVSWYQQTPGQGLQFLFEYFSETQRNKGNFPGRFSGRQFSNSRSEMNVSTLELGDSALYLCASSLSHQGNEQFFGPGTRLTVL.

At least ten counts were recorded for this clonotype. The V gene is TRBV2, the J gene TRBJ2-7; tentatively, D is TRBD1 (6 bases). The ends were cut back, 7 bases at V and 9 bases at J, with 19 bases in the middle. This CDR3 has 13 residues. Germline V gene sequence: CDR1 SNHLY, CDR2 FYNNEI. The CDR3 is CASTESTTGGQYF. Written as DNA, the CDR3 is TGTGCCAGCACCGAGTCTACGACAGGCGGGCAGTACTTC.

This clonotype was counted many times. The chain carries TRBV7-6 and TRBJ2-1; no clear D. V was clipped by 4 bases and J by 4 bases, with 17 bases between them. In germline, CDR1 is SGHVS, CDR2 FNYEAQ. This CDR3 region has 16 residues. As DNA, the CDR3 is TGTGCCAGCAGCTCCGTTAATCACCGTTCATACAATGAGCAGTTCTTC. It is translated as CASSSVNHRSYNEQFF.

This clonotype has a count of ten or more. The chain carries TRBV28 and TRBJ1-4; tentative D call: TRBD1 (5 bases). This CDR3 is 12 amino acids long. Trimming removed 7 bases at V and 7 bases at J, with 10 bases between. Germline-derived CDR1 and CDR2 are MDHEN and SYDVKM. Here the CDR3 DNA reads TGTGCCAGCACCCCGGGGGGTGAAAAACTGTTTTTT. Amino acids: CASTPGGEKLFF.

This clonotype was seen many times. The J gene is TRBJ2-7, the V gene TRBV6-5; 10 bases are a match to TRBD1. J was trimmed by 3 bases and V by 6 bases; bases with no gene match: 8. CDR1 is MNHEY and CDR2 is SVGAGI in the germline V gene. The CDR3 runs 15 residues. The CDR3 here is CASRGARDRGYEQYF. The CDR3 DNA follows: TGTGCCAGCAGGGGGGCCCGGGACAGGGGCTACGAGCAGTACTTC.

This clonotype has a handful of counts. The chain uses TRBV28 and TRBJ2-3; TRBD2 agrees at 15 bases. The CDR3 is 18 residues long. Germline CDR1 and CDR2: MDHEN and SYDVKM. The V gene end was trimmed by 3 bases and the J gene end by 6 bases; junction bases not matched to a gene: 10. The CDR3 spells CASSFDGGLAGGPDTQYF. The CDR3 DNA follows: TGTGCCAGCAGTTTTGACGGAGGACTAGCGGGAGGGCCGGATACGCAGTATTTT.

This clonotype was seen many times. The chain couples TRBV7-2 to TRBJ1-3, with D unclear. V was clipped by 5 bases and J by 0 bases, with 11 bases between them. The CDR3 spans 15 residues. The germline gives CDR1 SGHTA, CDR2 FQGNSA. CDR3 in DNA: TGTGCCAGCAGCCGACAAGGCCCCTCTGGAAACACCATATATTTT. Amino acids: CASSRQGPSGNTIYF.

CDR3 sequence (DNA): TGCAGTGCGGAAGGTCTAAGCAATCAGCCCCAGCATTTT. Protein sequence: CSAEGLSNQPQHF. This chain connects TRBV20-1 to TRBJ1-5; D remains ambiguous. V lost 6 bases and J 1 base, leaving 10 bases between the germline ends. The CDR3 extends over 13 amino acids. The germline CDR1 and CDR2 sequences are DFQATT and SNEGSKA (reference sequence).

This clonotype occurred a few times. The chain links TRBV5-6 to TRBJ2-2, with 7 bases aligning to TRBD2. V gave up 0 bases and J gave up 6 bases; unmatched junction bases: 11. CDR1 SGHDT and CDR2 YYEEEE come from the germline V gene. This CDR3 contains 17 residues. The CDR3 DNA follows: TGTGCCAGCAGCTTGGCCAGGTGGCGGGAGATCCCCGGGGAGCTGTTTTTT. Encoded protein: CASSLARWREIPGELFF.

This clonotype was detected only a few times. The genes are TRBV14 and TRBJ2-5; 8 nucleotides line up with TRBD2. J lost 2 bases, V lost 4 bases, and 9 bases had no gene match. The CDR3 has 16 amino acids. CDR1 and CDR2 from the germline V gene are SGHDN and FVKESK. CDR3 nucleotide sequence: TGTGCCAGCAGCCCTCTGGGACTAGAGATTCAAGAGACCCAGTACTTC. Amino acid sequence: CASSPLGLEIQETQYF. Variable domain in full (rest from reference TRBV14 and TRBJ2-5): EAGVTQFPSHSVIEKGQTVTLRCDPISGHDNLYWYRRVMGKEIKFLLHFVKESKQDESGMPNNRFLAERTGGTYSTLKVQPAELEDSGVYFCASSPLGLEIQETQYFGPGTRLLVL.

This clonotype was recorded at least ten times. The chain joins TRBV29-1 to TRBJ1-4; tentatively, D is TRBD1 (6 bases). CDR1 and CDR2 (germline): SQVTM, ANQGSEA. Between the trimmed V and J ends, which lost 6 bases and 6 bases, there was a span of 11 bases. This CDR3 is 12 amino acids long. CDR3 in DNA: TGCAGCGTCCGGGACATTCATGAAAAACTGTTTTTT. As protein: CSVRDIHEKLFF.

This clonotype was seen repeatedly, ten times or more. The genes are TRBV28 and TRBJ2-5; D possibly corresponds to TRBD1 (7 bases). Germline V gene sequence: CDR1 MDHEN, CDR2 SYDVKM. V lost 7 bases and J lost 5, with 23 bases in between. The CDR3 spans 16 residues. CDR3 DNA: TGTGCCAGCAATCCAGGGGGGCTCCTGCGCCTGGAGACCCAGTACTTC. Translating gives CASNPGGLLRLETQYF.

This clonotype turned up a few times. The gene calls are TRBV6-7 and TRBJ2-1, with TRBD2 identical over 8 bases. TRBV6-7 is reported as an ORF; its role is uncertain. This CDR3 has 13 residues. The CDR3 is CETREGSYNEQFF. The CDR3 nucleotides read TGTGAGACCCGGGAGGGGTCCTACAATGAGCAGTTCTTC.

This clonotype was picked up many times. CDR3 DNA: TGTGCCAGCTCTTCAAGTCCCGGGCTAGCCTACGAGCAGTACTTC. The encoded protein is CASSSSPGLAYEQYF. The chain uses TRBV28 and TRBJ2-7; no firm D call. The CDR3 loop spans 15 amino acids. Germline CDR1 and CDR2: MDHEN and SYDVKM. Trimming removed 8 bases at V and 2 bases at J, with 19 bases between. The entire variable domain, with the rest obtained from reference TRBV28 and TRBJ2-7, is as follows: DVKVTQSSRYLVKRTGEKVFLECVQDMDHENMFWYRQDPGLGLRLIYFSYDVKMKEKGDIPEGYSVSREKKERFSLILESASTNQTSMYLCASSSSPGLAYEQYFGPGTRLTVT.

The V and J genes are TRBV20-1 and TRBJ2-1, with D perhaps TRBD2 (5 bases). Germline V gene data show CDR1 as DFQATT and CDR2 as SNEGSKA (reference sequence). The CDR3 covers 15 residues. V lost 1 base to trimming and J lost 9 bases, with 19 bases between them. The DNA for the CDR3 is TGCAGTGCTAGAGTCGAGGGAAACGTCTGGGGTGAGCAGTTCTTC. As protein: CSARVEGNVWGEQFF.

This chain connects TRBV7-8 to TRBJ2-5, with D unresolved. The CDR3 has 12 amino acids. V dropped 0 bases and J dropped 6 bases, with 5 bases sitting between them. Per the germline V gene, CDR1 is SGHVS and CDR2 is FQNEAQ. CDR3 sequence (DNA): TGTGCCAGCAGCTTAGCGCGTAAGACCCAGTACTTC. It specifies CASSLARKTQYF.

The gene calls are TRBV6-1 and TRBJ1-4; D is perhaps TRBD1 (5 bases). Germline-derived CDR1 and CDR2 are MNHNS and SASEGT. The length of the CDR3 is 15 residues. Trimming removed 2 bases from V and 1 base from J, with 8 bases in between. The CDR3 DNA reads as TGTGCCAGCAGTGAAACCGGGGGAACTAATGAAAAACTGTTTTTT. It codes for CASSETGGTNEKLFF.